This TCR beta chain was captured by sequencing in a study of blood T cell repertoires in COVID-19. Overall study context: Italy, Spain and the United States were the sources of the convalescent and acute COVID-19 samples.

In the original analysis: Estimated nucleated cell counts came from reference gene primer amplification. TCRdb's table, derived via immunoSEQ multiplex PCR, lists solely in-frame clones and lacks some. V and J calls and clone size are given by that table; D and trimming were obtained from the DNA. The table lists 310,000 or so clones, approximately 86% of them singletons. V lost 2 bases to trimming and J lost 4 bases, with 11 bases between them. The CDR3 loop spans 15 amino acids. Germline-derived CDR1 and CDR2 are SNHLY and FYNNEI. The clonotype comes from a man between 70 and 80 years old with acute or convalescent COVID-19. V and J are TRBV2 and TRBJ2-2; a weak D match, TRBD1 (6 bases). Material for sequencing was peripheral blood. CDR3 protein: CASSELGQRTGELFF. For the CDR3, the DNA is TGTGCCAGCAGTGAATTGGGACAACGCACCGGGGAGCTGTTTTTT.